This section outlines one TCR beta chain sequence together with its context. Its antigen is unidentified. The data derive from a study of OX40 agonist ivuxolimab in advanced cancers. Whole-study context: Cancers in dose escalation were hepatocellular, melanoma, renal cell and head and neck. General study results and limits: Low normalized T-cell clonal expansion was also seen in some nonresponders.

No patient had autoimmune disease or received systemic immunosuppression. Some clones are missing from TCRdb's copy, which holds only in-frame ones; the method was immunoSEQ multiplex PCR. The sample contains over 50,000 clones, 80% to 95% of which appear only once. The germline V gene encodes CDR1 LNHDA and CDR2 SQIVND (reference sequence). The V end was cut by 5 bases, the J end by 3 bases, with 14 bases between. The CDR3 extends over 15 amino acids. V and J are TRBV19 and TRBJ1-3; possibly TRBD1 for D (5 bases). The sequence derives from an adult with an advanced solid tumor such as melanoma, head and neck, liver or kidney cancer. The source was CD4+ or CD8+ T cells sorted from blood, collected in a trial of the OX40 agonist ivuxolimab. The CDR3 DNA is TGTGCCAGTAGTTCCGACCAGGGATATGGAAACACCATATATTTT. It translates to CASSSDQGYGNTIYF.